These 3 T cell receptor beta chains were sequenced from one sample in a study of a mutant IDH1 vaccine in newly diagnosed glioma. Indicated time point: week 23, last vaccination. Topical imiquimod was applied with each vaccine dose, which held 300 ug of mutant IDH1 20-mer peptide. These receptors lack a known antigen. The data were produced by immunoSEQ multiplex PCR, yet TCRdb's version contains in-frame clones alone and is incomplete. The table has about 41,000 clones, 78% seen once; the top ten hold roughly 6.2%. The sample consisted of PBMCs, taken from a glioma patient whose treatment included an IDH1 peptide vaccine. Every receptor here comes from a woman aged 40 to 50 with glioma. Some clones in this sample may be carry-over from other donors' samples.

This clone has just a few counts. The chain uses TRBV7-2 and TRBJ1-2; TRBD1 matches at 7 bases. From germline, CDR1 is SGHTA and CDR2 FQGNSA. The CDR3 consists of 15 residues. Trimming at V came to 1 base and at J to 8 bases, leaving 10 bases not matched to a gene. The CDR3 is CASSLEGQGERGYTF. The CDR3, as DNA: TGTGCCAGCAGCTTAGAGGGGCAGGGGGAGCGAGGCTACACCTTC. Full variable domain (missing parts from reference TRBV7-2 and TRBJ1-2): GAGVSQSPSNKVTEKGKDVELRCDPISGHTALYWYRQSLGQGLEFLIYFQGNSAPDKSGLPSDRFSAERTGGSVSTLTIQRTQQEDSAVYLCASSLEGQGERGYTFGSGTRLTVV.

DNA for the CDR3: TGTGCCAGCAGCCTTGGCCCCGGACAGCTAAAGACCCAGTACTTC. Residues: CASSLGPGQLKTQYF. V gene TRBV5-4 combines with J gene TRBJ2-5; perhaps TRBD1 as D (6 bases). CDR3 size: 15 residues. Germline V gene lookup returns CDR1 SGHNT and CDR2 YYREEE (reference sequence). The ends were cut back, 4 bases at V and 6 bases at J, with 19 bases in the middle.

The chain uses TRBV7-9 and TRBJ2-6; no definite D call. The CDR3 consists of 18 residues. The germline CDR1 and CDR2 sequences are SEHNR and FQNEAQ (reference sequence). Trimming pared 4 bases from V and 2 bases from J, leaving 18 bases between. This CDR3 is CASSSPEPQATGANVLTF. Here the CDR3 DNA reads TGTGCCAGCAGCTCTCCCGAACCTCAGGCAACTGGGGCCAACGTCCTGACTTTC.